This T cell receptor (beta chain) was obtained from a study of shared clonotypes between healthy human individuals. On the study more broadly: The people who gave samples were two women and a few men aged 18 to 49. Used for every donor were three CD4 naive, three CD4 memory, two CD8 naive and one CD8 memory plate.

Overall study findings and caveats: What limited the represented genetic and exposure-history diversity was the small number of donors.

Notes on this clone: The antigen is undetermined.

Running of the assay took place at deep level. Using immunoSEQ multiplex PCR, the repertoire was profiled, and TCRdb retains in-frame clones only, with some absent. The sample records 1.6 million or so clones, 98% being singletons. CDR1 and CDR2 from the germline V gene are MGHDK and SYGVNS. The CDR3 sequence is 16 residues long. The trim removed 3 bases at V and 5 bases at J, leaving 4 bases unmatched. This TCR derives from a man aged 25-45 years in good health. This sequence joins TRBV25-1 and TRBJ2-2; 12 bases map to TRBD1. The sample taken for sequencing was naive CD4+ T cells sorted from blood. Subset specified: CD45RA+ positively selected. The CDR3 region is CASSDPGQGATGELFF. DNA of the CDR3: TGTGCCAGCAGTGACCCGGGACAGGGGGCGACCGGGGAGCTGTTTTTT. The whole variable domain, remainder taken from reference TRBV25-1 and TRBJ2-2, is EADIYQTPRYLVIGTGKKITLECSQTMGHDKMYWYQQDPGMELHLIHYSYGVNSTEKGDLSSESTVSRIRTEHFPLTLESARPSHTSQYLCASSDPGQGATGELFFGEGSRLTVL.